This T cell receptor (beta chain) was captured by sequencing in a study of Ad26.COV2.S vaccination and SARS-CoV-2 variants. On this clone: Its target is not known.

General study points: Overall T cell responses may have been underestimated by the analyses of TCR breadth and depth. Breadth, reportedly substantial, characterized the spike-specific CD8+ and CD4+ T cell responses after vaccination. While placebo recipients had lower spike-specific TCR breadth, vaccine recipients had more.

Here immunoSEQ multiplex PCR was the method, and the copy in TCRdb shows in-frame clones only, minus some. The sample includes roughly 140,000 clones, approximately 90% of them seen just once. Per germline, CDR1 MDHEN and CDR2 SYDVKM. The CDR3 is 15 residues long. Deletions cut 3 bases from V and 0 bases from J, with 9 bases between. This material consisted of peripheral blood, taken after recovery from COVID-19. This clonotype originated in a human donor who had recovered from COVID-19. The chain carries TRBV28 and TRBJ1-5; D not certain. The CDR3 DNA follows: TGTGCCAGCAGTTTCCTCAGTAATAGCAATCAGCCCCAGCATTTT. Its translation is CASSFLSNSNQPQHF.